A selection of T cell receptor beta chains follows, all from one sample in a study of cytomegalovirus exposure and HLA in healthy donors. TCRdb's copy holds only in-frame clones and misses some; the assay was immunoSEQ multiplex PCR. Of approximately 170,000 clones in the sample, around four fifths were seen once. The material sequenced was PBMCs. Source of these receptors: a man between 18 and 29 years old in good health and CMV-seropositive. The CDR3 runs from the conserved cysteine through the conserved F or W. Fields, in order: J gene, V gene, D gene, clone size, CDR3 DNA, CDR3 protein. A D gene is named only where the DNA matches it firmly. Expanded clones are given a class, and other clones once, few, many or no size at all.

TRBJ2-7,TRBV29-1,TRBD1,once,TGCAGCGTTGACGGACAGGAATGGGGCGAGCAGTACTTC,CSVDGQEWGEQYF
TRBJ1-1,TRBV5-1,NA,few,TGCGCCAGCAGCAGACAGAACACTGAAGCTTTCTTT,CASSRQNTEAFF
TRBJ2-7,TRBV5-1,TRBD2,NA,TGCGCCAGCACCTGGACTAGCGGGACCCCCTACGAGCAGTACTTC,CASTWTSGTPYEQYF
TRBJ2-7,TRBV15,TRBD1,NA,TGTGCCACCAGCAGAGATCTCGGACAGGGTTCCTACGAGCAGTACTTC,CATSRDLGQGSYEQYF
TRBJ2-1,TRBV4-1,NA,NA,TGCGCCAGCAGCCAAGTTAATAGCTCGAACAATGAGCAGTTCTTC,CASSQVNSSNNEQFF
TRBJ1-1,TRBV28,NA,NA,TGTGCCAGCAGTTTAGGGACAGAAGCTTTCTTT,CASSLGTEAFF
TRBJ2-7,TRBV30,NA,NA,TGTGCCTGGAGTAGCGGAGACGAGCAGTACTTC,CAWSSGDEQYF
TRBJ2-1,TRBV4-3,TRBD2,few,TGCGCCAGCAGCCAAGATTGGAGCGGGGTTTACAATGAGCAGTTCTTC,CASSQDWSGVYNEQFF
TRBJ2-7,TRBV7-9,TRBD1,NA,TGTGCCAGCAGCTTCCGGGACAGCTCCTACGAGCAGTACTTC,CASSFRDSSYEQYF
TRBJ2-1,TRBV30,NA,NA,TGTGCCTGGAGAGGAGAGGGTGAGCAGTTCTTC,CAWRGEGEQFF
TRBJ1-2,TRBV28,TRBD1,few,TGTGCCAGCGTCCGAGTGGAGGGGGCAAGCTATGGCTACACCTTC,CASVRVEGASYGYTF
TRBJ2-7,TRBV10-2,TRBD2,NA,TGCGCCAGCAGTCGACTAGTGGGGGGGGGCTACGAGCAGTACTTC,CASSRLVGGGYEQYF
TRBJ1-6,TRBV11-2,NA,NA,TGTGCCAGCAGCTTTCTTCTAGGGGGTTCACCCCTCCACTTT,CASSFLLGGSPLHF
TRBJ1-2,TRBV9,NA,NA,TGTGCCAGCAGTCGACCAAGATTACAGGGACGCGATGGCTACACCTTC,CASSRPRLQGRDGYTF
TRBJ1-6,TRBV19,TRBD1,few,TGTGCCAGTAGTTCGGGACAGGGGGATTCACCCCTCCACTTT,CASSSGQGDSPLHF
TRBJ2-1,TRBV19,TRBD2,NA,TGTGCCAGTACCCTTAGCGGGAGTGGCTCCTACAATGAGCAGTTCTTC,CASTLSGSGSYNEQFF
TRBJ2-1,TRBV30,TRBD2,NA,TGTGCCTGCGAACTAGCGGCCTACAATGAGCAGTTCTTC,CACELAAYNEQFF
TRBJ2-2,TRBV7-8,TRBD1,NA,TGTGCCAGCAGTCATCGGGACAGGGTGACCGGGGAGCTGTTTTTT,CASSHRDRVTGELFF
TRBJ2-3,TRBV5-1,TRBD1,NA,TGCGCCAGCAGCCGGAGACAGGGGCACACAGATACGCAGTATTTT,CASSRRQGHTDTQYF
TRBJ1-1,TRBV15,NA,NA,TGTGCCACCAGCCCGCGAGACAGGCTCACTGAAGCTTTCTTT,CATSPRDRLTEAFF
TRBJ2-7,TRBV13,TRBD1,once,TGTGCCAGCACCAAGACAGGGGGGTCCTACGAGCAGTACTTC,CASTKTGGSYEQYF
TRBJ2-1,TRBV11-2,NA,NA,TGTGCCAGCAGCTTAGATCTTGAGCAGTTCTTC,CASSLDLEQFF
TRBJ1-3,TRBV5-6,TRBD1,once,TGTGCCAGCAGCTTGTACAGGGGACCGCGAAACACCATATATTTT,CASSLYRGPRNTIYF
TRBJ2-5,TRBV2,NA,NA,TGTGCCAGCTGGGCGGGGAGTGAAGTTGTGGAGACCCAGTACTTC,CASWAGSEVVETQYF
TRBJ2-1,TRBV9,NA,NA,TGTGCCAGCAGCGTAGTCCCCCAAGCCGGCTCCTACAATGAGCAGTTCTTC,CASSVVPQAGSYNEQFF
TRBJ2-2,TRBV28,TRBD2,NA,TGTGCCAGCAGCCGGGGACTAGTCGGCACCGGGGAGCTGTTTTTT,CASSRGLVGTGELFF
TRBJ2-7,TRBV6-6,TRBD1,NA,TGTGCCAGCAGTTACCGACAGGGGTTGGGCGAGCAGTACTTC,CASSYRQGLGEQYF
TRBJ2-1,TRBV30,NA,NA,TGTGCCTGGAGTGTCCTATCCCGGGATGAGCAGTTCTTC,CAWSVLSRDEQFF